These 29 T cell receptor beta chains were all obtained from the same sample, sequenced in a study of Ad26.COV2.S vaccination and SARS-CoV-2 variants. Treatment defined: over 15 received Ad26.COV2.S at low or high dose, single or two shots; 5 received placebo; per-sample allocation not given. Sampling took place 63 days after the first vaccine or placebo injection. TCRdb's table, derived via immunoSEQ multiplex PCR, lists solely in-frame clones and lacks some. The profile shows some 640,000 clones, roughly 90% of them singletons. The material sequenced was peripheral blood, taken in a trial of Ad26.COV2.S vaccine versus placebo. The receptors here all came from a person between 18 and 60 years old who received the Ad26.COV2.S COVID-19 vaccine or a placebo.

The J gene is TRBJ1-1, the V gene TRBV9, with D perhaps TRBD1 (6 bases). This CDR3 has 13 amino acids. Trimming removed 1 base at V and 9 bases at J, with 13 bases between. Germline lookup yields CDR1 SGDLS and CDR2 YYNGEE. This CDR3 reads CASSVRGNDQAFF. CDR3 in DNA: TGTGCCAGCAGCGTAAGGGGGAACGACCAAGCTTTCTTT. The full variable domain, with the rest looked up from reference TRBV9 and TRBJ1-1, is DSGVTQTPKHLITATGQRVTLRCSPRSGDLSVYWYQQSLDQGLQFLIQYYNGEERAKGNILERFSAQQFPDLHSELNLSSLELGDSALYFCASSVRGNDQAFFGQGTRLTVV.

The chain has TRBV19 and TRBJ1-5, with D tentatively TRBD1 (6 bases). Trimming took off 6 bases at V and 6 bases at J, with 12 bases between the two ends. This CDR3 comprises 13 residues. Germline V gene data show CDR1 as LNHDA and CDR2 as SQIVND (reference sequence). The CDR3 bases are TGTGCCAGTAGCCCCAGGGGCCCTCAGCCCCAGCATTTT. It translates to CASSPRGPQPQHF.

Concerning this clone: Different DNA sequences within this sample yield the same CDR3. V and J are TRBV5-1 and TRBJ1-3; D gene uncertain. Germline V CDR1 and CDR2: SGHRS, YFSETQ. The CDR3 contains 15 residues. Trimming took off 0 bases at V and 0 bases at J, with 7 bases between the two ends. The CDR3: CASSLGENSGNTIYF. The DNA of the CDR3 is TGCGCCAGCAGCTTGGGAGAGAACTCTGGAAACACCATATATTTT. The complete variable domain, with remaining parts taken from reference TRBV5-1 and TRBJ1-3, reads KAGVTQTPRYLIKTRGQQVTLSCSPISGHRSVSWYQQTPGQGLQFLFEYFSETQRNKGNFPGRFSGRQFSNSRSEMNVSTLELGDSALYLCASSLGENSGNTIYFGEGSWLTVV.

The V gene is TRBV6-4, the J gene TRBJ2-5; 8 bases fit TRBD1. Germline assignment: CDR1 MRHNA and CDR2 SNTAGT. The CDR3 is 13 residues long. V gave up 4 bases and J gave up 4 bases; unmatched junction bases: 2. The CDR3 DNA sequence: TGTGCCAGCAGTGCCGACAGGGGAGAGACCCAGTACTTC. Protein: CASSADRGETQYF.

The chain has TRBV2 and TRBJ1-5, with TRBD1 as a possible D gene (5 bases). V was trimmed by 5 bases and J by 6 bases, leaving 11 bases between them. There are 13 residues in the CDR3. CDR1 is SNHLY and CDR2 is FYNNEI in the germline V gene. This chain's CDR3 is CASSSQGSQPQHF. CDR3 sequence (DNA): TGTGCCAGCAGTTCCCAGGGATCTCAGCCCCAGCATTTT.

With respect to this clone: Other DNA sequences within the sample encode an identical CDR3. The rearrangement links TRBV18 to TRBJ2-5; D might be TRBD2 (6 bases). V was cut by 2 bases and J by 2 bases, with 6 bases left in between. This CDR3 has 13 residues. Germline V gene lookup returns CDR1 KGHSH and CDR2 LQKENI. The CDR3 loop reads CASSPGGQETQYF. The CDR3 DNA is TGTGCCAGCTCACCAGGGGGGCAAGAGACCCAGTACTTC.

The CDR3 sequence is CAWSPGGTNEKLFF. CDR3 nucleotides: TGTGCCTGGAGTCCAGGGGGAACTAATGAAAAACTGTTTTTT. The rearrangement joins TRBV30 to TRBJ1-4; 7 positions agree with TRBD1. Germline CDR1 and CDR2: GTSNPN and SVGIG (reference sequence). V shed 2 bases and J 1 base; nucleotides not matched to a gene: 1. CDR3 length: 14 amino acids.

The chain carries TRBV18 and TRBJ2-7; 9 bases fit TRBD1. V was pared by 5 bases and J by 4 bases, with 3 bases of the junction left unmatched. This CDR3 region has 13 residues. CDR1 is KGHSH, CDR2 LQKENI, per germline. CDR3 in amino acids: CASSAGQGYEQYF. The CDR3 DNA is TGTGCCAGCTCAGCGGGACAGGGTTACGAGCAGTACTTC.

V and J are TRBV4-3 and TRBJ2-6, with D perhaps TRBD1 (5 bases). CDR1 is LGHNA, CDR2 YSLEER, per germline. Trimming left V 0 bases short and J 0 bases short, with 12 bases between. There are 18 residues in the CDR3. In DNA form, the CDR3 reads TGCGCCAGCAGCCAAGATCGACAGTTGAGCTCTGGGGCCAACGTCCTGACTTTC. Protein sequence: CASSQDRQLSSGANVLTF.

V is TRBV18 and J is TRBJ2-1; 9 bases are shared with TRBD1. Germline values: CDR1 KGHSH, CDR2 LQKENI. This CDR3 region has 14 residues. V trimming: 2 bases; J trimming: 4 bases; junction bases outside the gene matches: 0. The CDR3 spells CASSPGTGYNEQFF. The CDR3 DNA sequence: TGTGCCAGCTCACCAGGGACAGGGTACAATGAGCAGTTCTTC.

The chain has TRBV6-1 and TRBJ2-1; D remains unclear. V was clipped by 3 bases and J by 0 bases, with 9 bases between them. The CDR3 covers 15 residues. CDR1 MNHNS and CDR2 SASEGT come from the germline V gene. The DNA of the CDR3 is TGTGCCAGCAGTGATGGCGAGCCCTCCTACAATGAGCAGTTCTTC. This translates into CASSDGEPSYNEQFF.

This clone was found a few times. The chain is built from TRBV5-4 and TRBJ2-7; no clear D. V lost 4 bases, J lost 7 bases, and 15 bases lay in between. CDR1 and CDR2 (germline): SGHNT, YYREEE (reference sequence). This CDR3 has 13 amino acids. Written as DNA, the CDR3 is TGTGCCAGCAGCCCCGACGTTCCCCGGGAGCAGTACTTC. Translated: CASSPDVPREQYF.

This chain joins TRBV19 and TRBJ2-1; 9 nucleotides agree with TRBD2. V was clipped by 4 bases and J by 0 bases; unmatched bases: 10. This CDR3 has 18 amino acids. The germline V gene has CDR1 LNHDA and CDR2 SQIVND (reference sequence). The CDR3 coding sequence is TGTGCCAGTAGTAGGGTAGCGGGGGCCTTGAGCTCCTACAATGAGCAGTTCTTC. This gives the protein CASSRVAGALSSYNEQFF.

The rearrangement joins TRBV7-9 to TRBJ2-4; TRBD2 is a possible D gene (5 bases). V dropped 0 bases and J dropped 1 base, with 7 bases sitting between them. CDR3 length equals 15 residues. Germline-derived CDR1 and CDR2 are SEHNR and FQNEAQ (reference sequence). The CDR3 loop reads CASSLAASAKNIQYF. CDR3 DNA sequence: TGTGCCAGCAGCTTAGCGGCTAGCGCCAAAAACATTCAGTACTTC.

The CDR3 region has the DNA TGTGCCAGTCGAGAAGGCGGGAGGGAAAAACTGTTTTTT. It codes for CASREGGREKLFF. This chain joins TRBV19 and TRBJ1-4; no definite D call. The V end lost 8 bases, the J end lost 8 bases, and 15 bases lay between the germline ends. This CDR3 comprises 13 residues. CDR1 LNHDA and CDR2 SQIVND come from the germline V gene (reference sequence).

J is TRBJ1-1 and V is TRBV6-2 or TRBV6-3; D unresolved. CDR1 and CDR2 (germline): MNHEY, SVGEGT. Trimming removed 2 bases at V and 5 bases at J, with 12 bases between. This CDR3 is 14 amino acids long. CDR3 coding DNA: TGTGCCAGCAGTTACCGGGATCGAAGAACTGAAGCTTTCTTT. It translates to CASSYRDRRTEAFF.

The genes are TRBV4-3 and TRBJ2-7, with D unresolved. V lost 3 bases to trimming and J lost 4 bases, with 16 bases between them. CDR1 and CDR2 (germline): LGHNA, YSLEER. This CDR3 has 15 amino acids. Here the CDR3 DNA reads TGCGCCAGCAGCCAGGGGTGGCTGGCTAGTTACGAGCAGTACTTC. This encodes CASSQGWLASYEQYF.

V usage is TRBV24-1 and J usage is TRBJ2-1; 12 bases are shared with TRBD2. V lost 3 bases to trimming and J lost 2 bases; unmatched junction nucleotides: 4. Germline loops: CDR1 KGHDR, CDR2 SFDVKD. This CDR3 contains 17 residues. CDR3 sequence (DNA): TGTGCCACCAGTGATGACTCTAGCGGGGGGGCCTACAATGAGCAGTTCTTC. As protein: CATSDDSSGGAYNEQFF.

This clone appeared once. The rearrangement links TRBV6-6 to TRBJ1-1, with TRBD1 matching 7 bases. Germline CDR1 is MNHNY and CDR2 is SVGAGI (reference sequence). V shed 9 bases, J shed 0 bases, and the junction held 1 base outside the gene matches. The CDR3 contains 12 residues. The CDR3 sequence is CASGTVNTEAFF. The CDR3 coding sequence is TGTGCCAGTGGGACAGTGAACACTGAAGCTTTCTTT.

The rearrangement uses TRBV27 and TRBJ1-1; no clear D. V was pared by 1 base and J by 4 bases, with 10 bases between. This CDR3 comprises 14 residues. Germline V gene sequence: CDR1 MNHEY, CDR2 SMNVEV (reference sequence). CDR3 sequence reads: CASSLYNSGTEAFF. The CDR3 DNA follows: TGTGCCAGCAGTTTATACAATTCGGGCACTGAAGCTTTCTTT.

This sequence joins TRBV30 and TRBJ1-1; D is unresolved. V was pared by 5 bases and J by 1 base, with 14 bases between. CDR3 length: 14 residues. CDR1 and CDR2 from the germline V gene are GTSNPN and SVGIG (reference sequence). CDR3 region: CAWGSPGTNTEAFF. The CDR3 nucleotides read TGTGCCTGGGGTTCCCCGGGCACGAACACTGAAGCTTTCTTT. Using reference TRBV30 and TRBJ1-1 for the parts outside the CDR3, the full variable domain is SQTIHQWPATLVQPVGSPLSLECTVEGTSNPNLYWYRQAAGRGLQLLFYSVGIGQISSEVPQNLSASRPQDRQFILSSKKLLLSDSGFYLCAWGSPGTNTEAFFGQGTRLTVV.

The genes are TRBV19 and TRBJ1-1; D is uncertain. Germline V gives CDR1 LNHDA, CDR2 SQIVND (reference sequence). V was shortened by 0 bases and J by 4 bases, with 6 bases between the two germline ends. There are 13 residues in the CDR3. In nucleotides, the CDR3 is TGTGCCAGTAGTATAGATCAGCCCACTGAAGCTTTCTTT. It yields the protein CASSIDQPTEAFF.

This sequence joins TRBV5-4 and TRBJ2-2; unclear D gene. The length of the CDR3 is 13 residues. V lost 0 bases, J lost 7 bases, and 7 bases lay in between. In germline, CDR1 is SGHNT, CDR2 YYREEE (reference sequence). The CDR3: CASSLGPFGELFF. The CDR3 nucleotides read TGTGCCAGCAGCTTGGGGCCGTTCGGGGAGCTGTTTTTT.

The chain uses TRBV11-2 and TRBJ2-5; D perhaps matches TRBD2 (7 bases). Germline V gene data show CDR1 as SGHAT and CDR2 as FQNNGV. V was trimmed by 5 bases and J by 2 bases, leaving 21 bases between them. The CDR3 sequence is 17 residues long. CDR3 in DNA: TGTGCCAGCAGCCCAGGGGCGGGAGCACAAAGTCAAGAGACCCAGTACTTC. Protein product: CASSPGAGAQSQETQYF.

This clone was detected only a few times. The chain employs TRBV5-1 and TRBJ2-7; perhaps D is TRBD1 or TRBD2 (5 bases each). The V gene's germline CDR1 is SGHRS and CDR2 YFSETQ. V was clipped by 4 bases and J by 2 bases, with 16 bases between them. CDR3 length: 15 residues. The CDR3 nucleotides read TGCGCCAGCAGCCCGACCCCGGGGCGAACCTACGAGCAGTACTTC. Protein sequence: CASSPTPGRTYEQYF.

CDR3 protein: CASNRQGAWGEQYF. The CDR3 DNA sequence: TGTGCCAGCAACAGACAGGGGGCTTGGGGGGAGCAGTACTTC. This chain joins TRBV6-5 and TRBJ2-7; 10 nucleotides align to TRBD1. Losses at the gene ends were 7 bases for V and 7 bases for J; bases not matched to a gene: 10. The CDR3 has 14 amino acids. CDR1 and CDR2 (germline): MNHEY, SVGAGI.

The J gene is TRBJ2-5, the V gene TRBV29-1; tentative D call: TRBD1 (5 bases). CDR3 length equals 12 residues. Germline CDR1 reads SQVTM; CDR2 reads ANQGSEA. Deletions cut 7 bases from V and 4 bases from J, with 13 bases between. The CDR3 nucleotides read TGCAGCGCCAAAGGGGCGCGAGAGACCCAGTACTTC. This translates into CSAKGARETQYF.

The CDR3 DNA sequence: TGTGCCAGCTCACCACCGTGGGAGGGCGAGCAGTACTTC. Residues: CASSPPWEGEQYF. J is TRBJ2-7 and V is TRBV18; 7 bases match TRBD2. This CDR3 region has 13 residues. With 0 bases clipped from V and 6 bases from J, the junction kept 2 bases outside the gene matches. From germline, CDR1 is KGHSH and CDR2 LQKENI.

This chain uses TRBV6-5 with TRBJ2-7, with TRBD1 identical over 7 bases. Germline trimming cut 4 bases from V and 6 bases from J; bases unmatched to any gene: 6. This CDR3 spans 13 amino acids. CDR1 and CDR2 from the germline V gene are MNHEY and SVGAGI. The CDR3 here is CASSSTGVGEQYF. The DNA of the CDR3 is TGTGCCAGCAGTTCTACAGGGGTAGGCGAGCAGTACTTC.